A single sample gave rise to the 30 T cell receptor beta chains below, sequenced in a study of T-cell reconstitution after alpha-beta-depleted transplantation in children. This sample's TCRbeta library carried unique molecular identifier barcodes. Via MiXCR, TCRdb re-called the PCR reads, giving one row per CDR3 protein. The sample includes about 510,000 distinct CDR3 sequences, about an eighth of them seen just once. The source was PBMCs, mostly from graft donor cells, collected 180 days after TCRalphabeta/CD19-depleted stem cell transplant. Receptor source: a female patient aged 2-9 years who had a stem cell transplant for aplastic anemia, so the T cells may come from the graft donor.

As for this clonotype: Relative to the germline gene, one junction end is altered; a read error may explain this. The chain couples TRBV3-1 to TRBJ2-1, with TRBD1 matching 9 bases. The CDR3 has 17 residues. Germline CDR1 is LGHDT and CDR2 is YNNKEL (reference sequence). CDR3 in amino acids: CACSQDSRQGGLNEQFF. Written as DNA, the CDR3 is TGTGCCTGCAGCCAAGATTCCCGACAGGGGGGCCTTAATGAGCAGTTCTTC.

This clonotype was picked up a small number of times. The chain employs TRBV7-2 and TRBJ2-1; 13 bases match TRBD2. The V gene end was trimmed by 3 bases and the J gene end by 6 bases; junction bases not matched to a gene: 11. This CDR3 is 18 amino acids long. From germline, CDR1 is SGHTA and CDR2 FQGNSA. The CDR3 spells CASSFPLETSGRRNEQFF. DNA of the CDR3: TGTGCCAGCAGCTTTCCGCTTGAGACTAGCGGGAGGCGCAATGAGCAGTTCTTC.

There are a few counts of this clonotype. This chain's CDR3 is CASSLVQSYTGELFF. CDR3 DNA sequence: TGTGCCAGCAGCTTAGTACAGTCTTACACCGGGGAGCTGTTTTTT. The chain is built from TRBV7-9 and TRBJ2-2; D is ambiguous. V lost 1 base, J lost 3 bases, and 9 bases lay in between. CDR3 length: 15 amino acids. The germline CDR1 and CDR2 sequences are SEHNR and FQNEAQ (reference sequence).

This clonotype was found a few times. V usage is TRBV24-1 and J usage is TRBJ1-3; no clear D. CDR1 and CDR2 from the germline V gene are KGHDR and SFDVKD. V was trimmed by 4 bases and J by 4 bases, leaving 7 bases between them. The CDR3 consists of 13 residues. CDR3 DNA sequence: TGTGCCACCAGTGACCTTCCCGGAAACACCATATATTTT. Translating it yields CATSDLPGNTIYF.

This clonotype showed up just a few times. The CDR3 coding sequence is TGTGCCAGCAGCGGAGTACGTGAGACAGGGGGCGCGAACGGCTACGAGCAGTACTTC. Translation gives CASSGVRETGGANGYEQYF. This chain links TRBV4-2 with TRBJ2-7; 10 bases align to TRBD1. CDR3 length equals 19 residues. Germline lookup yields CDR1 LGHNA and CDR2 YNFKEQ. Trimming removed 5 bases from V and 3 bases from J; junction bases left unmatched: 19.

In its sample, this clonotype was seen a few times. This rearrangement joins TRBV27 to TRBJ1-4, with D uncertain. Germline values: CDR1 MNHEY, CDR2 SMNVEV (reference sequence). The CDR3 has 14 amino acids. Trimming cost V 5 bases and J 7 bases, with 14 bases left between them. This CDR3 reads CASSRGPRGEKLFF. In DNA form, the CDR3 reads TGTGCCAGCAGTCGGGGTCCTCGGGGTGAAAAACTGTTTTTT.

In this sample, this clonotype turned up many times. The rearrangement uses TRBV28 and TRBJ1-5, with D perhaps TRBD1 (5 bases). The CDR3 has 14 residues. CDR1 and CDR2 (germline): MDHEN, SYDVKM. V lost 6 bases and J lost 2, with 11 bases in between. CDR3 amino acids: CASREGRGNQPQHF. The CDR3 DNA reads as TGTGCCAGCAGGGAGGGACGGGGCAATCAGCCCCAGCATTTT.

In its sample, this clonotype was seen a few times. V is TRBV12-3 or TRBV12-4 and J is TRBJ1-2; D gene unclear. The V gene lost 3 bases and the J gene lost 7 bases, with 18 bases spanning the gap. There are 15 residues in the CDR3. This chain's CDR3 is CASSLRGQPLGGYTF. In DNA, the CDR3 is TGTGCCAGCAGTTTGCGAGGGCAACCCCTCGGTGGCTACACCTTC.

This clonotype appeared many times. The rearrangement joins TRBV6-1 to TRBJ2-1, with TRBD2 matching over 16 bases. Germline CDR1 MNHNS, CDR2 SASEGT. J was trimmed by 6 bases and V by 6 bases; bases with no gene match: 8. This CDR3 contains 17 residues. CDR3 in DNA: TGTGCCAGCAGCCAACCGGGACTAGCGGGAGGGCCCAATGAGCAGTTCTTC. Encoded protein: CASSQPGLAGGPNEQFF.

This CDR3 is CASSQPGASGTEAFF. The CDR3 DNA sequence: TGTGCCAGCAGCCAACCAGGGGCGAGCGGCACTGAAGCTTTCTTT. The chain combines TRBV3-1 with TRBJ1-1; D possibly corresponds to TRBD1 (6 bases). CDR1 is LGHDT, CDR2 YNNKEL, per germline (reference sequence). V lost 2 bases and J 4 bases, leaving 14 bases between the germline ends. CDR3 length: 15 residues. The entire variable domain, with the rest obtained from reference TRBV3-1 and TRBJ1-1, is as follows: DTAVSQTPKYLVTQMGNDKSIKCEQNLGHDTMYWYKQDSKKFLKIMFSYNNKELIINETVPNRFSPKSPDKAHLNLHINSLELGDSAVYFCASSQPGASGTEAFFGQGTRLTVV.

Only a few counts were recorded for this clonotype. The rearrangement uses TRBV6-5 and TRBJ2-5; the D gene is possibly TRBD1 (6 bases). Deletions cut 6 bases from V and 3 bases from J, with 14 bases between. Germline CDR1 and CDR2: MNHEY and SVGAGI. CDR3 size: 14 residues. The CDR3 nucleotides read TGTGCCAGCAGCTACGGGGACAACGAAGAGACCCAGTACTTC. Its protein product is CASSYGDNEETQYF.

This clonotype came up a few times. The V call is TRBV10-1, the J call TRBJ2-1, with a weak D call TRBD1 (5 bases). V dropped 0 bases and J dropped 4 bases, with 10 bases sitting between them. Germline CDR1 is WNHNN and CDR2 is SYGVQD (reference sequence). This CDR3 spans 15 amino acids. CDR3 in DNA: TGCGCCAGCAGTGAGTCGGTGGCAGGGTACAATGAGCAGTTCTTC. Protein sequence: CASSESVAGYNEQFF.

This clonotype was counted only a few times. V is TRBV18 and J is TRBJ2-3; TRBD1 aligns across 7 bases. The CDR3 is made up of 14 amino acids. The germline CDR1 and CDR2 sequences are KGHSH and LQKENI. Germline trimming cut 1 base from V and 5 bases from J; bases unmatched to any gene: 3. CDR3 nucleotide sequence: TGTGCCAGCTCACCACAGGGGGCAGGAGATACGCAGTATTTT. Its translation is CASSPQGAGDTQYF. Filled out from reference TRBV18 and TRBJ2-3, the complete variable domain reads NAGVMQNPRHLVRRRGQEARLRCSPMKGHSHVYWYRQLPEEGLKFMVYLQKENIIDESGMPKERFSAEFPKEGPSILRIQQVVRGDSAAYFCASSPQGAGDTQYFGPGTRLTVL.

This clonotype occurred a few times. The chain recombines TRBV11-2 with TRBJ2-7, with 7 bases matching TRBD1. CDR1 is SGHAT and CDR2 is FQNNGV in the germline V gene. V dropped 6 bases and J dropped 5; count of bases not matched to a gene: 7. The length of the CDR3 is 13 residues. CDR3 nucleotides: TGTGCCAGCAGTAAAGACAGGGTCCACGAGCAGTACGTC. Translated, it gives CASSKDRVHEQYV.

The J gene is TRBJ2-5, the V gene TRBV5-6, with D possibly TRBD2 on 6 matching bases. The CDR3 is 16 amino acids. Germline V gene data show CDR1 as SGHDT and CDR2 as YYEEEE. Trimming cost V 0 bases and J 1 base, with 13 bases left between them. CDR3 amino acids: CASSLAGASFQETQYF. CDR3 bases: TGTGCCAGCAGCTTGGCGGGAGCCTCCTTCCAAGAGACCCAGTACTTC.

This clonotype was detected a few times. The rearrangement links TRBV6-2 or TRBV6-3 to TRBJ2-7; TRBD2 matches at 10 bases. Germline CDR1 MNHEY, CDR2 SVGEGT. The J segment lost 5 bases and the V segment lost 7 bases, leaving 8 bases of the junction unmatched. The CDR3 is made up of 14 amino acids. The CDR3 DNA sequence: TGTGCCAGCAACCCGGGACTAGCGTCCCACGAGCAGTACGTC. Protein: CASNPGLASHEQYV.

This clonotype appeared many times. The chain recombines TRBV12-3 or TRBV12-4 with TRBJ2-5, with TRBD1 matching over 9 bases. CDR3 size: 14 residues. J gave up 4 bases and V 6 bases, and 6 bases lay outside the gene matches. CDR3 in DNA: TGTGCCAGCAGACAACAGGGGGCGGCAGAGACCCAGTACTTC. It codes for CASRQQGAAETQYF.

V usage is TRBV12-2 and J usage is TRBJ2-2; the table assigns TRBD1, which was not confirmed against the DNA. TRBV12-2 is given as a pseudogene. The length of the CDR3 is 14 residues. CDR3 DNA: TGTGCAAGTCGCTCCCCGACAGCCACCGGGGAGCTGTTTTTT. It specifies CASRSPTATGELFF.

This sequence joins TRBV29-1 and TRBJ1-1; D uncertain. The germline V gene encodes CDR1 SQVTM and CDR2 ANQGSEA. The CDR3 totals 13 residues. V lost 4 bases to trimming and J lost 1 base, with 10 bases between them. The DNA for the CDR3 is TGCAGCGTTGCTCACATTGGGAACACTGAAGCTTTCTTT. It encodes CSVAHIGNTEAFF.

This clonotype was found a few times. The chain joins TRBV9 to TRBJ2-7, with D tentatively TRBD1 (6 bases). The CDR3 spans 15 residues. V was pared by 3 bases and J by 0 bases, with 13 bases between. Per the germline V gene, CDR1 is SGDLS and CDR2 is YYNGEE. CDR3 nucleotides: TGTGCCAGCAGCGCACGGACAGCCTACTCCTACGAGCAGTACGTC. Translating it yields CASSARTAYSYEQYV.

The chain is built from TRBV20-1 and TRBJ1-1; 8 positions match TRBD1. J gave up 5 bases and V 5 bases, and 7 bases lay outside the gene matches. There are 13 residues in the CDR3. Germline assignment: CDR1 DFQATT and CDR2 SNEGSKA (reference sequence). The CDR3 protein is CSAPRTGMTEAFF. The CDR3 region has the DNA TGCAGTGCTCCCAGGACAGGGATGACTGAAGCTTTCTTT.

This clonotype was picked up a small number of times. V gene TRBV5-1 combines with J gene TRBJ2-5; D may be TRBD1 or TRBD2 (5 bases each). The germline CDR1 and CDR2 sequences are SGHRS and YFSETQ. This CDR3 has 17 residues. V was clipped by 5 bases and J by 3 bases, with 23 bases between them. As DNA, the CDR3 is TGCGCCAGCAGGTGGGGCCGTACGACGGGATGGGAAGAGACCCAGTACTTC. Protein product: CASRWGRTTGWEETQYF.

The chain couples TRBV12-3 or TRBV12-4 to TRBJ1-2; TRBD1 is a possible D gene (5 bases). The CDR3 sequence is 15 residues long. Trimming pared 7 bases from V and 5 bases from J, leaving 20 bases between. CDR3 loop: CASNLQTEWRYGYTF. In DNA form, the CDR3 reads TGTGCCAGCAACCTACAGACAGAGTGGAGGTATGGCTACACCTTC.

The chain couples TRBV18 to TRBJ2-3, with TRBD1 identical over 10 bases. This CDR3 is built from 15 residues. The J segment lost 1 base and the V segment lost 5 bases, leaving 3 bases of the junction unmatched. Germline CDR1 and CDR2: KGHSH and LQKENI. The CDR3 is CASSSGTGGTDTQYF. DNA of the CDR3: TGTGCCAGCTCATCCGGGACAGGGGGCACAGATACGCAGTATTTT.

The chain has TRBV5-6 and TRBJ2-7; either TRBD1 or TRBD2 may supply D (5 bases each). V gave up 0 bases and J gave up 0 bases, with 13 bases separating them. This CDR3 region has 16 residues. The germline CDR1 and CDR2 sequences are SGHDT and YYEEEE. The CDR3 here is CASSLVGDPNSYEQYV. The DNA for the CDR3 is TGTGCCAGCAGCTTGGTGGGGGACCCCAACTCCTACGAGCAGTACGTC.

This chain joins TRBV12-3 or TRBV12-4 and TRBJ2-5; 8 nucleotides line up with TRBD1. This CDR3 spans 17 amino acids. Trimming took 6 bases from V and 2 from J; bases not matched to a gene: 14. CDR3 in DNA: TGTGCCAGCAGGAGCCGGAGGGGGACAGGAGAACAAGAGACCCAGTACTTC. It translates to CASRSRRGTGEQETQYF.

The chain employs TRBV5-1 and TRBJ2-7, with 10 bases that match TRBD1. CDR3 length equals 15 residues. The trim removed 4 bases at V and 3 bases at J, leaving 7 bases unmatched. Germline assignment: CDR1 SGHRS and CDR2 YFSETQ. As DNA, the CDR3 is TGCGCCAGCAGCGTCGACAGGGGGCGCAGCTACGAGCAGTACTTC. Its translation is CASSVDRGRSYEQYF.

The chain recombines TRBV24-1 with TRBJ1-5; 9 bases map to TRBD1. CDR1 is KGHDR and CDR2 is SFDVKD in the germline V gene. Losses at the gene ends were 11 bases for V and 7 bases for J; bases not matched to a gene: 5. The CDR3 is 12 residues long. The CDR3 DNA reads as TGTGCCATCGGACAGGGGACCCAGCCCCAGCATTTT. Its translation is CAIGQGTQPQHF.

There are a few counts of this clonotype. J is TRBJ1-1 and V is TRBV19; D remains ambiguous. Trimming took off 3 bases at V and 5 bases at J, with 13 bases between the two ends. There are 14 residues in the CDR3. Germline CDR1 LNHDA, CDR2 SQIVND (reference sequence). Here the CDR3 reads CASSMSRLGTEAFF. The CDR3 DNA reads as TGTGCCAGTAGTATGAGCCGGCTGGGGACTGAAGCTTTCTTT.

The V and J genes are TRBV27 and TRBJ1-5; 8 bases are shared with TRBD1. This CDR3 comprises 11 residues. From germline, CDR1 is MNHEY and CDR2 SMNVEV (reference sequence). V shed 9 bases and J 13 bases; nucleotides not matched to a gene: 8. CDR3 amino acids: CASGVRGLQHF. CDR3 in DNA: TGTGCCAGTGGGGTCAGGGGGCTTCAGCATTTT.